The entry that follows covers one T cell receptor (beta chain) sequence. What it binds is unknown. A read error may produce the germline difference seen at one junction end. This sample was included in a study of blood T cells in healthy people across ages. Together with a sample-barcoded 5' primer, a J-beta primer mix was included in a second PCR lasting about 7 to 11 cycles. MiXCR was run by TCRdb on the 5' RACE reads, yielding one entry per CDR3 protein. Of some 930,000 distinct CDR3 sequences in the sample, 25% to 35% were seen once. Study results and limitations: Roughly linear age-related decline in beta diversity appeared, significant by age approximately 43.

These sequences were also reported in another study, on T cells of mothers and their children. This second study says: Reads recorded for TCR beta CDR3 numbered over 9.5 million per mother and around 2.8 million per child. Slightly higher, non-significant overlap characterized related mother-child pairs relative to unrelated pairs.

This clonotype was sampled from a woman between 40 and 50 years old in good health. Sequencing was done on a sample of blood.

The CDR3 region has the DNA TGTGTCAGCAGCGCCGGGACAGGGCCCTACAATGAGCAGTTCTTC. Amino acids: CVSSAGTGPYNEQFF. The genes are TRBV2 and TRBJ2-1, with 9 positions matching TRBD1. This CDR3 has 15 residues. Germline V gene data show CDR1 as SNHLY and CDR2 as FYNNEI.